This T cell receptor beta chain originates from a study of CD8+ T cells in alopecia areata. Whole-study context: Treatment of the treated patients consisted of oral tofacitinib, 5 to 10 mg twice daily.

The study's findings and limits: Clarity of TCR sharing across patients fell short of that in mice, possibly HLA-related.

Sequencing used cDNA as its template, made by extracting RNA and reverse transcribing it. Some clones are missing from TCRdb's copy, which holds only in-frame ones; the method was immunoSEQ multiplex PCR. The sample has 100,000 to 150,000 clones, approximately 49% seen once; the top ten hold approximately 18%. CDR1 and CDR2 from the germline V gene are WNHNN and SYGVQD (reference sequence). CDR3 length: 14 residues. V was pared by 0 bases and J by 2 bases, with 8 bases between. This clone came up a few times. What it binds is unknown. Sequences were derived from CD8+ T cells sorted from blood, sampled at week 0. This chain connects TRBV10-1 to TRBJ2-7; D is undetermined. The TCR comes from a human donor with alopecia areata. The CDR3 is CASSESRRTYEQYF. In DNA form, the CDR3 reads TGCGCCAGCAGTGAGTCACGCCGTACCTACGAGCAGTACTTC.